The rows below give T cell receptor beta chains drawn from one sample of a study of cytomegalovirus exposure and HLA in healthy donors. Assay used: immunoSEQ multiplex PCR; TCRdb lists only in-frame clones, some missing. The data contain roughly 98,000 clones, roughly 74% of them singletons. Specimen: PBMCs. The receptors originated from a female donor in good health and CMV-seropositive. Both conserved end residues are part of each CDR3. Fields, in order: V gene, clone size, D gene, J gene, CDR3 DNA, CDR3 protein. The D gene is left open where the match is weak. The size field is filled for only some rows; it gives once, few, many or a size class.

v_call: TRBV28; clone_size: few; d_call: TRBD1; j_call: TRBJ1-4; cdr3_nt: TGTGCCAGCAGTTCAGGGGGCGAAGGGAATGAAAAACTGTTTTTT; cdr3_aa: CASSSGGEGNEKLFF
v_call: TRBV6-6; clone_size: few; d_call: NA; j_call: TRBJ2-7; cdr3_nt: TGTGCCAGCAGTTACACGCGCTACGAGCAGTACTTC; cdr3_aa: CASSYTRYEQYF
v_call: TRBV5-4; clone_size: NA; d_call: NA; j_call: TRBJ2-1; cdr3_nt: TGTGCCAGCAGCCTGAACACAGGGTTTGGCAATGAGCAGTTCTTC; cdr3_aa: CASSLNTGFGNEQFF
v_call: TRBV4-3; clone_size: NA; d_call: TRBD2; j_call: TRBJ2-1; cdr3_nt: TGCGCCAGCAGCCAAGAGGGGACTAGCGGGAGGTACGTCTTC; cdr3_aa: CASSQEGTSGRYVF
v_call: TRBV7-2; clone_size: NA; d_call: NA; j_call: TRBJ2-5; cdr3_nt: TGTGCCAGCAGCCAACCACATTCATGGGCGGGACAGGAGACCCAGTACTTC; cdr3_aa: CASSQPHSWAGQETQYF
v_call: TRBV28; clone_size: NA; d_call: TRBD2; j_call: TRBJ2-1; cdr3_nt: TGTGCCAGCAGTTTAGGGCTAGCGGGAGTTAATGAGCAGTTCTTC; cdr3_aa: CASSLGLAGVNEQFF
v_call: TRBV7-6; clone_size: NA; d_call: NA; j_call: TRBJ2-7; cdr3_nt: TGTGCCAGCAGCTTCAGGGGTAGCGAGCAGTACTTC; cdr3_aa: CASSFRGSEQYF
v_call: TRBV19; clone_size: NA; d_call: NA; j_call: TRBJ1-2; cdr3_nt: TGTGCCAGTAGTAGCCAGGGCCTATTTAACTATGGCTACACCTTC; cdr3_aa: CASSSQGLFNYGYTF
v_call: TRBV9; clone_size: few; d_call: TRBD1; j_call: TRBJ1-2; cdr3_nt: TGTGCCAGCAGCGTAGTACAGGGGGCTCGTGGCTACACCTTC; cdr3_aa: CASSVVQGARGYTF
v_call: TRBV2; clone_size: NA; d_call: TRBD2; j_call: TRBJ2-7; cdr3_nt: TGTGCCAGCAGTGTTAGGTCTAGCGGTGCCTACGAGCAGTACTTC; cdr3_aa: CASSVRSSGAYEQYF
v_call: TRBV9; clone_size: NA; d_call: TRBD2; j_call: TRBJ2-1; cdr3_nt: TGTGCCAGCAGCGTAGAACTAGCGGGAGCCTACAATGAGCAGTTCTTC; cdr3_aa: CASSVELAGAYNEQFF
v_call: TRBV7-3; clone_size: NA; d_call: TRBD1; j_call: TRBJ2-3; cdr3_nt: TGTGCCTCCAGGAGGCAGGGGGCAGATACGCAGTATTTT; cdr3_aa: CASRRQGADTQYF
v_call: TRBV5-4; clone_size: NA; d_call: NA; j_call: TRBJ1-6; cdr3_nt: TGTGCCAGCAGCTTGGTTGGAGGAGGAATTTCACCCCTCCACTTT; cdr3_aa: CASSLVGGGISPLHF
v_call: TRBV30; clone_size: NA; d_call: TRBD2; j_call: TRBJ2-6; cdr3_nt: TGTGCCTGGAGTGGCCTAGCGGTCCCCTCTGGGGCCAACGTCCTGACTTTC; cdr3_aa: CAWSGLAVPSGANVLTF
v_call: TRBV9; clone_size: NA; d_call: NA; j_call: TRBJ1-3; cdr3_nt: TGTGCCAGCAGCCTGGGAGGGACCATATATTTT; cdr3_aa: CASSLGGTIYF
v_call: TRBV5-6; clone_size: NA; d_call: NA; j_call: TRBJ1-5; cdr3_nt: TGTGCCAGCAGCTTGAGGGGTCGTTATAGCAATCAGCCCCAGCATTTT; cdr3_aa: CASSLRGRYSNQPQHF
v_call: TRBV9; clone_size: NA; d_call: NA; j_call: TRBJ2-4; cdr3_nt: TGTGCCAGTTCGACAGGCCCAGAAAACATTCAGTACTTC; cdr3_aa: CASSTGPENIQYF
v_call: TRBV29-1; clone_size: NA; d_call: NA; j_call: TRBJ2-6; cdr3_nt: TGCAGCGTCGGGGCTGGGGCCAACGTCCTGACTTTC; cdr3_aa: CSVGAGANVLTF
v_call: TRBV7-7; clone_size: once; d_call: TRBD2; j_call: TRBJ2-2; cdr3_nt: TGTGCTAGCAGCAAGGCGGGGGACTCGGGCACCGGGGAGCTGTTTTTT; cdr3_aa: CASSKAGDSGTGELFF
v_call: TRBV9; clone_size: once; d_call: NA; j_call: TRBJ1-1; cdr3_nt: TGTGCCAGCAGCCTAGGAGGGTTCACTGAAGCTTTCTTT; cdr3_aa: CASSLGGFTEAFF
v_call: TRBV2; clone_size: once; d_call: NA; j_call: TRBJ2-3; cdr3_nt: TGTGCCAGCAGTGAACGTTACAAAGGAGCAGATACGCAGTATTTT; cdr3_aa: CASSERYKGADTQYF
v_call: TRBV30; clone_size: NA; d_call: TRBD2; j_call: TRBJ2-7; cdr3_nt: TGTGCCTGGAGCCTGACTAGCGGGAGGGCCGGCCAGTACTTC; cdr3_aa: CAWSLTSGRAGQYF
v_call: TRBV5-5; clone_size: few; d_call: NA; j_call: TRBJ1-1; cdr3_nt: TGTGCCAGCAGCTCCCTCCATGGGAAGGGGGTGAACACTGAAGCTTTCTTT; cdr3_aa: CASSSLHGKGVNTEAFF
v_call: TRBV18; clone_size: NA; d_call: TRBD1; j_call: TRBJ1-3; cdr3_nt: TGTGCCAGCTCACCAGGGGACAGGGTTGGAAACACCATATATTTT; cdr3_aa: CASSPGDRVGNTIYF